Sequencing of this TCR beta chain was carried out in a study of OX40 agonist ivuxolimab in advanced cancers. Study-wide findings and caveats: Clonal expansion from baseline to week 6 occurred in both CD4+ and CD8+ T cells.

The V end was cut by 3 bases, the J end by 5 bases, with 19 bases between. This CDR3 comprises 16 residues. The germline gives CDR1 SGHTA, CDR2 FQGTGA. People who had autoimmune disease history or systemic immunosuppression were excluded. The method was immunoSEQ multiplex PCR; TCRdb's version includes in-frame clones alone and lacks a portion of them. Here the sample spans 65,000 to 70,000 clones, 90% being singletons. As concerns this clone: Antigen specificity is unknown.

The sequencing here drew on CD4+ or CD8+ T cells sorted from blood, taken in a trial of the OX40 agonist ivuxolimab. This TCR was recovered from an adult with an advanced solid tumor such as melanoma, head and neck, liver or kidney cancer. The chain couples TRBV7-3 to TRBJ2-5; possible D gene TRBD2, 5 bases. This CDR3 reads CASSFGSAPTWETQYF. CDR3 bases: TGTGCCAGCAGCTTTGGTAGCGCCCCTACGTGGGAGACCCAGTACTTC.